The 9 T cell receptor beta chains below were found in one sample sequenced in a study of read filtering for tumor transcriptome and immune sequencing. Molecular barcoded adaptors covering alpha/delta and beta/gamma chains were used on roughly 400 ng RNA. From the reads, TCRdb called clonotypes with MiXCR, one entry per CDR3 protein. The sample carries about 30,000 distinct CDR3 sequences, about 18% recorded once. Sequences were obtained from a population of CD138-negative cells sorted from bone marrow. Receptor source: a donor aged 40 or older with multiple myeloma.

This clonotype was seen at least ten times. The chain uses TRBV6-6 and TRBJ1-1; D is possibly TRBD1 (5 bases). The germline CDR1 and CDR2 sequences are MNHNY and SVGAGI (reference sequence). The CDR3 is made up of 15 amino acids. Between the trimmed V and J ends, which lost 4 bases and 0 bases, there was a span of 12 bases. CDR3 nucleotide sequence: TGTGCCAGCAGTTGGGGCACTTCCTTGAACACTGAAGCTTTCTTT. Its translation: CASSWGTSLNTEAFF.

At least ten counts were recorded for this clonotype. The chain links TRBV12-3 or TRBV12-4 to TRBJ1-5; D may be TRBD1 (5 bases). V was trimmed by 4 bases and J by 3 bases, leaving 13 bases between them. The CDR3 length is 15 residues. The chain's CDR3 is CASSSHLRVNQPQHF. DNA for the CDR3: TGTGCCAGCAGTTCCCACCTCAGGGTCAATCAGCCCCAGCATTTT.

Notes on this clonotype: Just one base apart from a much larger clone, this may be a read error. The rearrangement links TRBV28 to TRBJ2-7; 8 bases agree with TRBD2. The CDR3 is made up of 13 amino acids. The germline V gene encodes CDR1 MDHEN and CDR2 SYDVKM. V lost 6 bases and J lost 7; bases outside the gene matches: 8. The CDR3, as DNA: TGTGCCAGCAGCCAAAATAGCGGGGCAGAGCAGTACTTC. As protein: CASSQNSGAEQYF.

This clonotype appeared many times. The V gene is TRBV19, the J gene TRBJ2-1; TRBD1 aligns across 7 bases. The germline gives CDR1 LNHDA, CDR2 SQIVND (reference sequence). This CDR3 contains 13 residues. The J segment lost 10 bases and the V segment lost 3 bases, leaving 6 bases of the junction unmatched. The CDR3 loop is CASSIQRGQEQFF. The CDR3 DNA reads TGTGCCAGTAGTATTCAGAGGGGGCAGGAGCAGTTCTTC. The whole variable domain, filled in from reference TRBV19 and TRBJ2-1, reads DGGITQSPKYLFRKEGQNVTLSCEQNLNHDAMYWYRQDPGQGLRLIYYSQIVNDFQKGDIAEGYSVSREKKESFPLTVTSAQKNPTAFYLCASSIQRGQEQFFGPGTRLTVL.

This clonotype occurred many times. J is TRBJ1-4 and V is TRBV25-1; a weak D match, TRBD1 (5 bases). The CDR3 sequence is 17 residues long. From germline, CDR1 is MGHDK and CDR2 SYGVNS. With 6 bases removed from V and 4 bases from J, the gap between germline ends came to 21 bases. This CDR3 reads CASREGAYRYGNEKLFF. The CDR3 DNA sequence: TGTGCCAGCAGGGAAGGGGCTTACAGATATGGTAATGAAAAACTGTTTTTT.

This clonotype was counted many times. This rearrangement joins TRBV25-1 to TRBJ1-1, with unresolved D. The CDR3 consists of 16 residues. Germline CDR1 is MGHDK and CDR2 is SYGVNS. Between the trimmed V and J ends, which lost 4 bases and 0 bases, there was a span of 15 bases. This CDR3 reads CASSGNPAKMNTEAFF. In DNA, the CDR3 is TGTGCCAGCAGTGGGAATCCGGCAAAAATGAACACTGAAGCTTTCTTT.

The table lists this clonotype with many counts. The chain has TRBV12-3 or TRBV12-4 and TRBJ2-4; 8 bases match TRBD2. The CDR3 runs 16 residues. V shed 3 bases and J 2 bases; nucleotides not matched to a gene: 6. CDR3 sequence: CASSFSGGAPKNIQYF. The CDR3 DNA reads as TGTGCCAGCAGTTTCTCCGGGGGGGCCCCCAAAAACATTCAGTACTTC.

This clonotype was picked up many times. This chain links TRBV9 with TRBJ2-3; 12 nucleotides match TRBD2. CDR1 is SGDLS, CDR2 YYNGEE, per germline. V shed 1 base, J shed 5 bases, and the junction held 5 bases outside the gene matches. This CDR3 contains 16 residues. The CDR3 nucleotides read TGTGCCAGCAGCGTATCTAGCGGGGGGGCTGGAGATACGCAGTATTTT. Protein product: CASSVSSGGAGDTQYF. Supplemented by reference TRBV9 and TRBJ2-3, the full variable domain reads DSGVTQTPKHLITATGQRVTLRCSPRSGDLSVYWYQQSLDQGLQFLIQYYNGEERAKGNILERFSAQQFPDLHSELNLSSLELGDSALYFCASSVSSGGAGDTQYFGPGTRLTVL.

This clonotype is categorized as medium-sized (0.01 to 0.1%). CDR3 DNA: TGCGCCAGCAGCAGAGACAGGGGGGTAGTTTCACCCCTCCACTTT. Protein: CASSRDRGVVSPLHF. J is TRBJ1-6 and V is TRBV5-1; 9 nucleotides match TRBD1. The germline gives CDR1 SGHRS, CDR2 YFSETQ. Germline trimming cut 4 bases from V and 9 bases from J; bases unmatched to any gene: 8. This CDR3 has 15 amino acids.